A single sample gave rise to the 28 T cell receptor beta chains below, sequenced in a study of blood T cell repertoires in COVID-19. Data came from immunoSEQ multiplex PCR; TCRdb stores just in-frame clones and leaves some out. The top ten clones hold 3% to 4.5% of a sample with approximately 150,000 clones, 80% of them seen once. The sequenced sample was peripheral blood. All receptors come from a man between 65 and 80 years old who had recovered from COVID-19.

The chain's CDR3 is CAISDRQGATYEQYF. In DNA form, the CDR3 reads TGTGCCATCAGTGACCGACAGGGGGCAACCTACGAGCAGTACTTC. This chain joins TRBV10-3 and TRBJ2-7; TRBD1 matches 10 bases. The CDR3 sequence is 15 residues long. Trimming cost V 3 bases and J 2 bases; bases outside gene matches: 4. The V gene's germline CDR1 is ENHRY and CDR2 SYGVKD.

A single count supports this clone. The V call is TRBV27, the J call TRBJ2-2; the D gene is possibly TRBD2 (5 bases). This CDR3 is 17 amino acids long. Trimming took 1 base from V and 1 from J, leaving 13 bases between them. CDR1 and CDR2 (germline): MNHEY, SMNVEV (reference sequence). DNA of the CDR3: TGTGCCAGCAGTTTATGGGCGGTGGCGGGGAACACCGGGGAGCTGTTTTTT. Translated, it gives CASSLWAVAGNTGELFF.

This chain joins TRBV18 and TRBJ1-3; D might be TRBD1 (6 bases). The germline V gene has CDR1 KGHSH and CDR2 LQKENI. This CDR3 is built from 17 residues. The ends were cut back, 4 bases at V and 4 bases at J, with 20 bases in the middle. The CDR3 DNA reads TGTGCCAGCTCACGCTCCCATTGGGGGCAAGAAGGAAACACCATATATTTT. Protein: CASSRSHWGQEGNTIYF.

V and J are TRBV24-1 and TRBJ2-7; 7 positions agree with TRBD1. In germline, CDR1 is KGHDR, CDR2 SFDVKD. The CDR3 spans 14 residues. The trim removed 4 bases at V and 2 bases at J, leaving 4 bases unmatched. CDR3 region: CATSDPDRPYEQYF. DNA for the CDR3: TGTGCCACCAGTGACCCGGACAGGCCCTACGAGCAGTACTTC.

V and J are TRBV4-3 and TRBJ1-3; no definite D call. CDR1 LGHNA and CDR2 YSLEER come from the germline V gene. CDR3 length: 15 amino acids. Trimming stripped 4 bases from V and 0 bases from J, with 10 bases between. The CDR3, as DNA: TGCGCCAGCAGCCCACAAGTCTTCTCTGGAAACACCATATATTTT. Translated: CASSPQVFSGNTIYF.

This chain connects TRBV5-1 to TRBJ2-1; 13 nucleotides align to TRBD2. V lost 3 bases to trimming and J lost 10 bases; unmatched junction nucleotides: 4. This CDR3 contains 14 residues. CDR1 and CDR2 (germline): SGHRS, YFSETQ. In nucleotides, the CDR3 is TGCGCCAGCAGCTGGACTAGCGGGGGCCTGGAGCAGTTCTTC. Translated: CASSWTSGGLEQFF.

DNA of the CDR3: TGTGCCAGCAGTTTAAGGATTAGCAGAGCACCCACAGATACGCAGTATTTT. Translated: CASSLRISRAPTDTQYF. This chain joins TRBV28 and TRBJ2-3; D is unresolved. The CDR3 length is 17 residues. From germline, CDR1 is MDHEN and CDR2 SYDVKM. V shed 2 bases and J shed 2 bases, with 17 bases lying between them.

This rearrangement joins TRBV7-9 to TRBJ1-4; TRBD1 might be the D (6 bases). The CDR3 is 18 amino acids. Trimming removed 1 base at V and 2 bases at J, with 17 bases between. Germline CDR1 and CDR2: SEHNR and FQNEAQ (reference sequence). The CDR3 here is CASSLGQGTRATNEKLFF. In DNA, the CDR3 is TGTGCCAGCAGCTTAGGGCAGGGGACGAGGGCCACTAATGAAAAACTGTTTTTT.

This chain joins TRBV29-1 and TRBJ1-5; D is unresolved. This CDR3 spans 11 amino acids. V dropped 4 bases and J dropped 6 bases, with 7 bases sitting between them. Germline V gene sequence: CDR1 SQVTM, CDR2 ANQGSEA. The CDR3 DNA is TGCAGCGTTGTCTGTCGTCAGCCCCAGCATTTT. Protein sequence: CSVVCRQPQHF. The full variable domain, in which reference TRBV29-1 and TRBJ1-5 provide the parts outside the CDR3, is SAVISQKPSRDICQRGTSLTIQCQVDSQVTMMFWYRQQPGQSLTLIATANQGSEATYESGFVIDKFPISRPNLTFSTLTVSNMSPEDSSIYLCSVVCRQPQHFGDGTRLSIL.

The gene calls are TRBV7-3 and TRBJ2-1, with TRBD1 matching 11 bases. V was pared by 6 bases and J by 8 bases, with 6 bases of the junction left unmatched. From germline, CDR1 is SGHTA and CDR2 FQGTGA. The CDR3 runs 14 residues. This CDR3 reads CASRRDRGSDEQFF. In nucleotides, the CDR3 is TGTGCCAGCAGGAGGGACAGGGGGTCTGATGAGCAGTTCTTC.

The chain carries TRBV11-3 and TRBJ2-3; 9 positions match TRBD2. Looked up from germline, CDR1 is SGHNT and CDR2 is YENEEA. The CDR3 runs 15 residues. Trimming removed 4 bases from V and 5 bases from J; junction bases left unmatched: 7. CDR3 region: CASSSPREGRDTQYF. In DNA form, the CDR3 reads TGTGCCAGCAGCTCCCCGCGGGAGGGGCGAGATACGCAGTATTTT.

This clone was picked up one time. The chain carries TRBV18 and TRBJ2-7; possibly TRBD1 for D (6 bases). There are 14 residues in the CDR3. V lost 0 bases to trimming and J lost 2 bases, with 8 bases between them. Germline CDR1 KGHSH, CDR2 LQKENI. CDR3 nucleotides: TGTGCCAGCTCACCACCGGACAGCCCCTACGAGCAGTACTTC. Translating it yields CASSPPDSPYEQYF.

This clone was seen a few times. V gene TRBV7-2 combines with J gene TRBJ2-7; unclear D gene. Germline assignment: CDR1 SGHTA and CDR2 FQGNSA. Trimming stripped 5 bases from V and 0 bases from J, with 14 bases between. The CDR3 is made up of 15 amino acids. This CDR3 reads CASSPLGPSSYEQYF. CDR3 nucleotides: TGTGCCAGCAGCCCCCTAGGCCCAAGCTCCTACGAGCAGTACTTC. Combining the CDR3 with reference TRBV7-2 and TRBJ2-7 gives the whole variable domain GAGVSQSPSNKVTEKGKDVELRCDPISGHTALYWYRQSLGQGLEFLIYFQGNSAPDKSGLPSDRFSAERTGGSVSTLTIQRTQQEDSAVYLCASSPLGPSSYEQYFGPGTRLTVT.

The V and J genes are TRBV15 and TRBJ2-5, with D possibly being TRBD1 (6 bases). Trimming cost V 6 bases and J 0 bases, with 11 bases left between them. Germline-derived CDR1 and CDR2 are LNHNV and YYDKDF (reference sequence). The CDR3 consists of 14 residues. CDR3 in DNA: TGTGCCACCAGACCGGGACAACACCAAGAGACCCAGTACTTC. Translating it yields CATRPGQHQETQYF.

The chain joins TRBV7-6 to TRBJ2-7; maybe TRBD1 (5 bases). With 5 bases removed from V and 4 bases from J, the gap between germline ends came to 21 bases. The CDR3 is made up of 16 amino acids. The germline CDR1 and CDR2 sequences are SGHVS and FNYEAQ. The CDR3, as DNA: TGTGCCAGCAGCGCCGGCCCCCAGAAGGGGATTTACGAGCAGTACTTC. It translates to CASSAGPQKGIYEQYF.

The V call is TRBV6-5, the J call TRBJ2-1; weak D call: TRBD2 (5 bases). The CDR3 has 10 residues. V gave up 10 bases and J gave up 12 bases, with 13 bases separating them. CDR1 and CDR2 from the germline V gene are MNHEY and SVGAGI. CDR3 loop: CANMGRGQFF. The CDR3 nucleotides read TGTGCCAATATGGGGAGAGGGCAGTTCTTC.

The gene calls are TRBV19 and TRBJ1-1, with TRBD1 as a possible D gene (6 bases). CDR1 is LNHDA and CDR2 is SQIVND in the germline V gene (reference sequence). The CDR3 is 14 residues long. The V end lost 4 bases, the J end lost 1 base, and 10 bases lay between the germline ends. The CDR3 region has the DNA TGTGCCAGTAGTAACGGACAGTCGAACACTGAAGCTTTCTTT. It yields the protein CASSNGQSNTEAFF. Drawing the rest from reference TRBV19 and TRBJ1-1, the complete variable domain is DGGITQSPKYLFRKEGQNVTLSCEQNLNHDAMYWYRQDPGQGLRLIYYSQIVNDFQKGDIAEGYSVSREKKESFPLTVTSAQKNPTAFYLCASSNGQSNTEAFFGQGTRLTVV.

The chain has TRBV6-2 or TRBV6-3 and TRBJ2-5, with TRBD1 as a possible D gene (5 bases). CDR1 and CDR2 (germline): MNHEY, SVGEGT. Trimming removed 4 bases from V and 5 bases from J, with 23 bases in between. The CDR3 has 17 amino acids. The CDR3 DNA is TGTGCCAGCAGTTGGGGCCCTGGGTTCGGAACCTCCGAGACCCAGTACTTC. Its protein is CASSWGPGFGTSETQYF.

The chain combines TRBV25-1 with TRBJ2-7; TRBD2 matches 9 bases. CDR3 size: 16 residues. Germline trimming cut 3 bases from V and 6 bases from J; bases unmatched to any gene: 12. Germline loops: CDR1 MGHDK, CDR2 SYGVNS. DNA of the CDR3: TGTGCCAGCAGTGACCCAGCGGGAGGACTGTTAGGCGAGCAGTACTTC. This codes for CASSDPAGGLLGEQYF.

The V gene is TRBV6-2 or TRBV6-3, the J gene TRBJ2-7; 8 bases match TRBD1. Germline loops: CDR1 MNHEY, CDR2 SVGEGT. J gave up 6 bases and V 5 bases, and 0 bases lay outside the gene matches. The CDR3 runs 11 residues. In nucleotides, the CDR3 is TGTGCCAGCAGTACAGGGGGCGAGCAGTACTTC. Translating gives CASSTGGEQYF.

The chain has TRBV6-2 or TRBV6-3 and TRBJ1-1; TRBD1 matches 7 bases. Unmatched junction bases numbered 14, after V lost 0 bases and J lost 10 bases. Germline assignment: CDR1 MNHEY and CDR2 SVGEGT. CDR3 length: 16 amino acids. The CDR3 nucleotides are TGTGCCAGCAGTTACTCGAGCGGTCAGGGGGGAAGGGGAGCTTTCTTT. Translation: CASSYSSGQGGRGAFF.

This clone appeared a few times. The V and J genes are TRBV27 and TRBJ2-2, with D maybe TRBD2 (6 bases). Between the trimmed V and J ends, which lost 3 bases and 6 bases, there was a span of 32 bases. The CDR3 has 21 amino acids. Germline V CDR1 and CDR2: MNHEY, SMNVEV (reference sequence). CDR3 sequence (DNA): TGTGCCAGCAGTTTTCGCGGTTCGGTGGCGGGACGAGTCATGAGACCCGGGGAGCTGTTTTTT. Translating it yields CASSFRGSVAGRVMRPGELFF.

This clone was picked up a small number of times. The chain joins TRBV6-5 to TRBJ2-3; TRBD2 agrees at 9 bases. The CDR3 consists of 15 residues. After removal of 6 bases from V and 7 bases from J, the junction contained 11 bases not matched to a gene. CDR1 and CDR2 (germline): MNHEY, SVGAGI. CDR3 residues: CASRKGAGGGNTQYF. DNA of the CDR3: TGTGCCAGCAGGAAAGGAGCGGGAGGAGGAAATACGCAGTATTTT.

The rearrangement uses TRBV5-8 and TRBJ2-7, with a tentative D call TRBD2 (5 bases). V shed 6 bases and J shed 4 bases, with 17 bases lying between them. This CDR3 spans 14 amino acids. The germline V gene has CDR1 SGHTS and CDR2 YDEGEE. The CDR3 DNA sequence: TGTGCCAGCAACCCGGGGAGTATTGTTTACGAGCAGTACTTC. Encoded protein: CASNPGSIVYEQYF.

This clone was found a few times. The chain recombines TRBV9 with TRBJ1-3, with 7 bases matching TRBD1. With 4 bases clipped from V and 2 bases from J, the junction kept 6 bases outside the gene matches. Germline assignment: CDR1 SGDLS and CDR2 YYNGEE. CDR3 size: 15 residues. In nucleotides, the CDR3 is TGTGCCAGCAGCACGGGACAGTATCCTGGAAACACCATATATTTT. It translates to CASSTGQYPGNTIYF.

The chain links TRBV19 to TRBJ2-2; TRBD1 aligns across 9 bases. The CDR3 has 15 residues. Germline CDR1 reads LNHDA; CDR2 reads SQIVND (reference sequence). V was pared by 5 bases and J by 4 bases, with 5 bases of the junction left unmatched. CDR3 residues: CASSSGDRVTGELFF. CDR3 DNA: TGTGCCAGTAGTTCCGGGGACAGGGTCACCGGGGAGCTGTTTTTT.

V usage is TRBV3-1 (or the pseudogene TRBV3-2) and J usage is TRBJ1-1, with unresolved D. CDR1 is LGHDT, CDR2 YNNKEL, per germline (reference sequence). Deletions cut 2 bases from V and 1 base from J, with 8 bases between. There are 14 residues in the CDR3. CDR3 loop: CASSQSTANTEAFF. CDR3 DNA: TGTGCCAGCAGCCAAAGCACAGCGAACACTGAAGCTTTCTTT.

V and J are TRBV5-6 and TRBJ2-7; the match to TRBD2 covers 9 bases. The germline CDR1 and CDR2 sequences are SGHDT and YYEEEE. CDR3 size: 12 residues. V was clipped by 4 bases and J by 7 bases; unmatched bases: 3. CDR3 in DNA: TGTGCCAGCAGCGGACTAGCGAGAGAGCAGTACTTC. Translation gives CASSGLAREQYF.